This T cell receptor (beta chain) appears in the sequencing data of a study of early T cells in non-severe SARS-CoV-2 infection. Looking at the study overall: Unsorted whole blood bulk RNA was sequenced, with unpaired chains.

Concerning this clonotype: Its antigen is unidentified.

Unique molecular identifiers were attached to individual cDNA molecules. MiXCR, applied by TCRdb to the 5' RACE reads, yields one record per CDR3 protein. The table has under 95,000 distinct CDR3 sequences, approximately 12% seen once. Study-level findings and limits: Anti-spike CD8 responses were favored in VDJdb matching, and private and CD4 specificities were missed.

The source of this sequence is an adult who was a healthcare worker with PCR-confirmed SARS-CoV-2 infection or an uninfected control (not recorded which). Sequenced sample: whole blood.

CDR3 amino acids: CASSVEPSTEAFF. CDR3 DNA: TGTGCCAGCAGCGTAGAGCCAAGCACTGAAGCTTTCTTT. The V and J genes are TRBV9 and TRBJ1-1; D call uncertain. Per germline, CDR1 SGDLS and CDR2 YYNGEE. V gave up 0 bases and J gave up 4 bases, with 7 bases separating them. The CDR3 sequence is 13 residues long.